Shown below are 18 T cell receptor beta chains from a single sample sequenced in a study of beta chain features in type 1 diabetes. The sequenced template was cDNA made from the entire isolated RNA. Using immunoSEQ multiplex PCR, the repertoire was profiled, and TCRdb retains in-frame clones only, with some absent. The sample carries under 250,000 clones, roughly 11% recorded once. Input material: central memory CD4+ T cells from blood. Every receptor here comes from a man younger than 35 in good health.

Details on this clone: Other DNA sequences in this specimen translate into the identical CDR3. The chain has TRBV29-1 and TRBJ2-7, with D maybe TRBD2 (6 bases). The germline V gene has CDR1 SQVTM and CDR2 ANQGSEA. The CDR3 sequence is 13 residues long. The V end was cut by 3 bases, the J end by 1 base, with 10 bases between. The CDR3 sequence: CSVDGSGSYEQYF. DNA of the CDR3: TGCAGCGTTGATGGTAGCGGTTCCTACGAGCAGTACTTC.

The V gene is TRBV7-9, the J gene TRBJ1-5; possible D gene TRBD1, 5 bases. There are 14 residues in the CDR3. Trimming removed 4 bases from V and 0 bases from J, with 7 bases in between. Germline V gene data show CDR1 as SEHNR and CDR2 as FQNEAQ (reference sequence). In nucleotides, the CDR3 is TGTGCCAGCAGCTCCCAGGGTAGCAATCAGCCCCAGCATTTT. Its translation is CASSSQGSNQPQHF.

The chain couples TRBV28 to TRBJ1-1, with 11 positions matching TRBD1. The CDR3 totals 12 residues. Germline CDR1 is MDHEN and CDR2 is SYDVKM. Trimming removed 9 bases from V and 5 bases from J; junction bases left unmatched: 2. The CDR3 sequence is CASGQGATEAFF. DNA of the CDR3: TGTGCCAGTGGACAGGGGGCGACTGAAGCTTTCTTT.

The chain couples TRBV6-6 to TRBJ2-7; D is perhaps TRBD2 (5 bases). The CDR3 is 15 residues long. Germline V gene sequence: CDR1 MNHNY, CDR2 SVGAGI (reference sequence). V lost 3 bases and J lost 6, with 18 bases in between. CDR3 amino acids: CASSYSRGSRSEQYF. The CDR3 bases are TGTGCCAGCAGTTATTCCCGAGGGAGTAGGTCCGAGCAGTACTTC.

The rearrangement uses TRBV6-5 and TRBJ2-7, with 13 bases matching TRBD2. V trimming: 4 bases; J trimming: 3 bases; junction bases outside the gene matches: 3. This CDR3 region has 15 residues. Germline assignment: CDR1 MNHEY and CDR2 SVGAGI. The DNA for the CDR3 is TGTGCCAGCAGTTCCTGGACTAGCGGGGGCTACGAGCAGTACTTC. It encodes CASSSWTSGGYEQYF.

The genes are TRBV25-1 and TRBJ2-1; D remains unclear. Germline V lookup: CDR1 MGHDK, CDR2 SYGVNS. The CDR3 contains 14 residues. V was cut by 6 bases and J by 6 bases, with 15 bases left in between. DNA of the CDR3: TGTGCCAGCAGGCAGACTCAAGGACGCAATGAGCAGTTCTTC. Translated, it gives CASRQTQGRNEQFF.

This clone was recorded many times. The V and J genes are TRBV5-1 and TRBJ2-3; 9 bases line up with TRBD2. The CDR3 is 15 amino acids. CDR1 is SGHRS, CDR2 YFSETQ, per germline. The V and J ends lost 0 bases and 3 bases, in that order; junction bases with no gene match: 2. Here the CDR3 reads CASSLETSGTDTQYF. CDR3 coding DNA: TGCGCCAGCAGCTTGGAGACTAGCGGAACAGATACGCAGTATTTT.

This clone was seen a few times. V is TRBV7-2 and J is TRBJ2-7; TRBD2 aligns across 9 bases. CDR3 length: 14 residues. The germline gives CDR1 SGHTA, CDR2 FQGNSA. The J segment lost 5 bases and the V segment lost 5 bases, leaving 7 bases of the junction unmatched. CDR3 DNA sequence: TGTGCCAGCAGCCCCCGGGGCGGGAGGGACGAGCAGTACTTC. Encoded protein: CASSPRGGRDEQYF.

The chain combines TRBV7-6 with TRBJ2-2, with TRBD1 matching over 7 bases. The CDR3 runs 15 residues. The junction had 6 bases not matched to a gene; V was cut back by 4 bases and J by 4 bases. CDR1 is SGHVS, CDR2 FNYEAQ, per germline. In DNA, the CDR3 is TGTGCCAGCAGCTCCCGACAGGGATCCACCGGGGAGCTGTTTTTT. Amino acid sequence: CASSSRQGSTGELFF. Based on the CDR3 plus reference TRBV7-6 and TRBJ2-2, the full variable domain is GAGVSQSPRYKVTKRGQDVALRCDPISGHVSLYWYRQALGQGPEFLTYFNYEAQQDKSGLPNDRFSAERPEGSISTLTIQRTEQRDSAMYRCASSSRQGSTGELFFGEGSRLTVL.

This clone came up a few times. The chain combines TRBV20-1 with TRBJ2-1; D gene ambiguous. Germline CDR1 DFQATT, CDR2 SNEGSKA (reference sequence). The CDR3 extends over 11 amino acids. V dropped 4 bases and J dropped 10 bases, with 11 bases sitting between them. CDR3 loop: CSANLPVEQFF. The CDR3 region has the DNA TGCAGTGCTAACCTACCGGTCGAGCAGTTCTTC.

The chain recombines TRBV30 with TRBJ2-1, with 7 nucleotides matching TRBD1. The V segment lost 3 bases and the J segment 4 bases; nucleotides outside the gene matches: 6. Germline assignment: CDR1 GTSNPN and CDR2 SVGIG (reference sequence). The CDR3 is 14 residues long. The CDR3 protein is CAWRGDSEYNEQFF. For the CDR3, the DNA is TGTGCCTGGAGGGGGGACAGCGAATACAATGAGCAGTTCTTC.

The chain combines TRBV18 with TRBJ2-2; D is unclear. The V gene's germline CDR1 is KGHSH and CDR2 LQKENI. The V end was cut by 2 bases, the J end by 7 bases, with 17 bases between. CDR3 length: 16 amino acids. CDR3 bases: TGTGCCAGCTCACCAGCTTCGGTGGGATTTAGCGGGGAGCTGTTTTTT. Translated, it gives CASSPASVGFSGELFF.

Regarding this clone: This sample includes further DNA sequences coding for the same CDR3. The gene calls are TRBV6-5 and TRBJ1-5; no reliable D call. V gave up 6 bases and J gave up 0 bases, with 12 bases separating them. CDR3 length equals 15 residues. Germline-derived CDR1 and CDR2 are MNHEY and SVGAGI. CDR3 in DNA: TGTGCCAGCAGGATCCGGGTCTATAGCAATCAGCCCCAGCATTTT. Amino acids: CASRIRVYSNQPQHF.

This clone was seen at least ten times. The chain joins TRBV2 to TRBJ2-7; TRBD2 might be the D (5 bases). The CDR3 consists of 14 residues. In germline, CDR1 is SNHLY, CDR2 FYNNEI. Trimming removed 8 bases from V and 0 bases from J, with 14 bases in between. CDR3 in amino acids: CASGRTTLSYEQYF. The CDR3 DNA reads TGTGCCAGCGGGAGAACTACCCTCTCCTACGAGCAGTACTTC.

This clone was detected ten times or more. The V gene is TRBV10-3, the J gene TRBJ2-3, with 10 bases lining up with TRBD1. Losses at the gene ends were 3 bases for V and 3 bases for J; bases not matched to a gene: 3. There are 15 residues in the CDR3. Germline CDR1 reads ENHRY; CDR2 reads SYGVKD. The CDR3 reads CAISERGQGTDTQYF. CDR3 bases: TGTGCCATCAGTGAAAGGGGACAGGGGACAGATACGCAGTATTTT.

The chain couples TRBV2 to TRBJ1-5, with D perhaps matching TRBD1 (6 bases). With 3 bases removed from V and 7 bases from J, the gap between germline ends came to 10 bases. The CDR3 sequence is 13 residues long. CDR1 is SNHLY and CDR2 is FYNNEI in the germline V gene. For the CDR3, the DNA is TGTGCCAGCAGTGAGCAGGGGCCCCAGCCCCAGCATTTT. Residues: CASSEQGPQPQHF.

This clone appeared a few times. The genes are TRBV7-2 and TRBJ2-4; tentatively, D is TRBD1 (8 bases). The ends were cut back, 2 bases at V and 1 base at J, with 18 bases in the middle. This CDR3 contains 18 residues. Germline values: CDR1 SGHTA, CDR2 FQGNSA. Here the CDR3 reads CASSLSLQGGLAKNIQYF. CDR3 coding DNA: TGTGCCAGCAGCTTAAGCTTACAGGGGGGGCTCGCCAAAAACATTCAGTACTTC. The full variable domain, its missing parts supplied by reference TRBV7-2 and TRBJ2-4, is GAGVSQSPSNKVTEKGKDVELRCDPISGHTALYWYRQSLGQGLEFLIYFQGNSAPDKSGLPSDRFSAERTGGSVSTLTIQRTQQEDSAVYLCASSLSLQGGLAKNIQYFGAGTRLSVL.

The chain recombines TRBV18 with TRBJ1-1; 9 positions agree with TRBD1. V was clipped by 8 bases and J by 1 base; unmatched bases: 2. The CDR3 has 13 residues. The V gene's germline CDR1 is KGHSH and CDR2 LQKENI. CDR3 residues: CASRQGENTEAFF. The CDR3 DNA follows: TGTGCCAGCAGACAGGGGGAGAACACTGAAGCTTTCTTT.